The 4 T cell receptor beta chains below were found in one sample sequenced in a study of T cell changes during pregnancy in multiple sclerosis. The assay was immunoSEQ multiplex PCR, and TCRdb's table has in-frame clones only and misses some. The table has tens of thousands of clones, 70% to 90% seen once. The sequenced sample was CD8+ T cells from peripheral blood mononuclear cells, obtained in the third trimester of pregnancy. Receptors originate from a female donor with multiple sclerosis, enrolled in a pregnancy study.

The chain carries TRBV6-5 and TRBJ1-3; the D gene is possibly TRBD1 (6 bases). The germline V and J ends were trimmed by 5 bases and 0 bases, with 11 bases remaining between them. Germline-derived CDR1 and CDR2 are MNHEY and SVGAGI. The CDR3 is made up of 15 amino acids. The CDR3 DNA is TGTGCCAGCAGTCAACAGGGCCTCTCTGGAAACACCATATATTTT. Amino acid sequence: CASSQQGLSGNTIYF.

The rearrangement joins TRBV20-1 to TRBJ2-7; D gene ambiguous. The germline V gene has CDR1 DFQATT and CDR2 SNEGSKA (reference sequence). Trimming cost V 5 bases and J 4 bases, with 9 bases left between them. CDR3 length: 11 residues. CDR3 protein: CSAQTKYEQYF. The CDR3 nucleotides read TGCAGTGCTCAAACTAAATACGAGCAGTACTTC.

This clone was observed once. The chain employs TRBV2 and TRBJ2-3; possibly TRBD2 for D (6 bases). This CDR3 has 15 amino acids. Germline V gene sequence: CDR1 SNHLY, CDR2 FYNNEI. Between the trimmed V and J ends, which lost 7 bases and 2 bases, there was a span of 16 bases. The CDR3 nucleotides are TGTGCCAGCATTTTGAGTAGCGGATTCACAGATACGCAGTATTTT. Translating it yields CASILSSGFTDTQYF.

This clone was observed a few times. The genes are TRBV14 and TRBJ1-2; TRBD1 matches 12 bases. Germline trimming cut 4 bases from V and 6 bases from J; bases unmatched to any gene: 15. The CDR3 is 18 amino acids. The germline V gene has CDR1 SGHDN and CDR2 FVKESK. The CDR3 loop is CASSPFAGTGGAPNGYTF. The DNA of the CDR3 is TGTGCCAGCAGCCCTTTCGCCGGGACAGGGGGCGCCCCAAATGGCTACACCTTC.